Listed below are T cell receptor beta chains from one sample, sequenced in a study of cytomegalovirus exposure and HLA in healthy donors. Sequenced by immunoSEQ multiplex PCR; TCRdb stores in-frame clones only, minus some. The table includes 80,000 to 130,000 clones, more than 65% detected once. Source material: PBMCs. These receptors were collected from a woman in her fifties or sixties in good health and CMV-seropositive. Each CDR3 is given with its conserved first and last residue. The order of the fields is D gene, J gene, CDR3 length, clone size, V gene, CDR3 DNA, CDR3 protein. A D gene is named only where the DNA matches it firmly. Not all rows give a size; the values are once, few, many and, for expanded clones, a class.

D gene: -
J gene: TRBJ1-1
CDR3 length: 13
clone size: few
V gene: TRBV9
CDR3 DNA: TGTGCCAGCAGCGTAGGTGACAGCCGTGAAGCTTTCTTT
CDR3 protein: CASSVGDSREAFF

D gene: TRBD2
J gene: TRBJ2-7
CDR3 length: 13
clone size: few
V gene: TRBV7-3
CDR3 DNA: TGTGCCAGCAGCTTGGGGGGAGGGATCGAGCAGTACTTC
CDR3 protein: CASSLGGGIEQYF

D gene: TRBD1
J gene: TRBJ1-1
CDR3 length: 13
clone size: -
V gene: TRBV11-3
CDR3 DNA: TGTGCCAGCAGCTATCGGGACAGCACTGAAGCTTTCTTT
CDR3 protein: CASSYRDSTEAFF

D gene: TRBD1
J gene: TRBJ2-5
CDR3 length: 13
clone size: -
V gene: TRBV7-3
CDR3 DNA: TGTGCCAGCAGCTTAAGGCGGGGGACAGGGGACCACTTC
CDR3 protein: CASSLRRGTGDHF

D gene: TRBD2
J gene: TRBJ2-1
CDR3 length: 18
clone size: -
V gene: TRBV9
CDR3 DNA: TGTGCCAGCAGCGTGGGCCTTATTTTGAGCGGGAGGGGCAATGAGCAGTTCTTC
CDR3 protein: CASSVGLILSGRGNEQFF

D gene: TRBD1
J gene: TRBJ1-1
CDR3 length: 15
clone size: -
V gene: TRBV11-2
CDR3 DNA: TGTGCCAGCAGCTACATTTACAGGGGGGACACTGAAGCTTTCTTT
CDR3 protein: CASSYIYRGDTEAFF

D gene: TRBD1
J gene: TRBJ1-3
CDR3 length: 14
clone size: few
V gene: TRBV11-2
CDR3 DNA: TGTGCCAGCAGCATGACAGGGGTAGGAAACACCATATATTTT
CDR3 protein: CASSMTGVGNTIYF

D gene: TRBD1
J gene: TRBJ2-3
CDR3 length: 14
clone size: once
V gene: TRBV14
CDR3 DNA: TGTGCCAGCAGCCCGACAGGGAGCACAGATACGCAGTATTTT
CDR3 protein: CASSPTGSTDTQYF

D gene: TRBD2
J gene: TRBJ2-2
CDR3 length: 18
clone size: -
V gene: TRBV4-1
CDR3 DNA: TGCGCCAGCAGCCCAGGACTAGCGGGAGGGACGAACACCGGGGAGCTGTTTTTT
CDR3 protein: CASSPGLAGGTNTGELFF

D gene: TRBD1
J gene: TRBJ2-7
CDR3 length: 13
clone size: -
V gene: TRBV10-3
CDR3 DNA: TGTGCCACCAAAGGACAGGGAGTCAACGAGCAGTACTTC
CDR3 protein: CATKGQGVNEQYF

D gene: -
J gene: TRBJ2-2
CDR3 length: 12
clone size: -
V gene: TRBV2
CDR3 DNA: TGTGCCAGCACCGGGAACACCGGGGAGCTGTTTTTT
CDR3 protein: CASTGNTGELFF

D gene: TRBD2
J gene: TRBJ2-5
CDR3 length: 17
clone size: -
V gene: TRBV19
CDR3 DNA: TGTGCCAGTAGTGGCTGGACTAGCGGGAGGGCCGGGGAGACCCAGTACTTC
CDR3 protein: CASSGWTSGRAGETQYF

D gene: -
J gene: TRBJ1-6
CDR3 length: 14
clone size: -
V gene: TRBV5-6
CDR3 DNA: TGTGCCAGCAGCTTGGCCTTAGGGGGTTCACCCCTCCACTTT
CDR3 protein: CASSLALGGSPLHF

D gene: TRBD1
J gene: TRBJ2-2
CDR3 length: 14
clone size: -
V gene: TRBV5-1
CDR3 DNA: TGCGCCAGCAGCAAAGACAGGGGAACCGGGGAGCTGTTTTTT
CDR3 protein: CASSKDRGTGELFF

D gene: -
J gene: TRBJ1-1
CDR3 length: 14
clone size: once
V gene: TRBV15
CDR3 DNA: TGTGCCACCAGCATCCGGGCCGGGGGCACTGAAGCTTTCTTT
CDR3 protein: CATSIRAGGTEAFF

D gene: TRBD2
J gene: TRBJ2-7
CDR3 length: 15
clone size: once
V gene: TRBV6-1
CDR3 DNA: TGTGCCAGCAGTCTATCTCTAGCGGGGGGAAACGAGCAGTACTTC
CDR3 protein: CASSLSLAGGNEQYF

D gene: -
J gene: TRBJ2-1
CDR3 length: 16
clone size: -
V gene: TRBV5-4
CDR3 DNA: TGTGCCAGCAGCTTGGTGACAGTCTCCCTCCGAGATGAGCAGTTCTTC
CDR3 protein: CASSLVTVSLRDEQFF

D gene: -
J gene: TRBJ1-6
CDR3 length: 17
clone size: -
V gene: TRBV15
CDR3 DNA: TGTGCCACCAGCAGAGATCAAACGGGAGGGAATAATTCACCCCTCCACTTT
CDR3 protein: CATSRDQTGGNNSPLHF

D gene: TRBD2
J gene: TRBJ2-7
CDR3 length: 15
clone size: few
V gene: TRBV7-6
CDR3 DNA: TGTGCCAGCAGCAGCTTGACTAGCGGGGACTACGAGCAGTACTTC
CDR3 protein: CASSSLTSGDYEQYF

D gene: -
J gene: TRBJ2-4
CDR3 length: 18
clone size: -
V gene: TRBV30
CDR3 DNA: TGTGCCTGGAGCGCAGACAGGAGCGATCTACTAGCCAAAAACATTCAGTACTTC
CDR3 protein: CAWSADRSDLLAKNIQYF

D gene: TRBD1
J gene: TRBJ2-3
CDR3 length: 15
clone size: -
V gene: TRBV10-2
CDR3 DNA: TGCGCCAGCACCAACCGGACAGGGGGCACAGATACGCAGTATTTT
CDR3 protein: CASTNRTGGTDTQYF

D gene: -
J gene: TRBJ1-5
CDR3 length: 14
clone size: once
V gene: TRBV7-6
CDR3 DNA: TGTGCCAGCAGCCCCGAGGGAAGGGTACAGCCCCAGCATTTT
CDR3 protein: CASSPEGRVQPQHF

D gene: -
J gene: TRBJ2-7
CDR3 length: 11
clone size: -
V gene: TRBV19
CDR3 DNA: TGTGCCAGCCAGGCGGGGTACGAGCAGTACTTC
CDR3 protein: CASQAGYEQYF

D gene: -
J gene: TRBJ1-6
CDR3 length: 14
clone size: once
V gene: TRBV27
CDR3 DNA: TGTGCCAGCAGTTTGACAGGCGATAATTCACCCCTCCACTTT
CDR3 protein: CASSLTGDNSPLHF

D gene: TRBD1
J gene: TRBJ1-2
CDR3 length: 14
clone size: few
V gene: TRBV29-1
CDR3 DNA: TGCAGCGTCATAGGACAGGGGTTGGCGAATGGCTACACCTTC
CDR3 protein: CSVIGQGLANGYTF

D gene: -
J gene: TRBJ2-5
CDR3 length: 14
clone size: few
V gene: TRBV6-5
CDR3 DNA: TGTGCCAGCACTTCATGGGGGCCCCAAGAGACCCAGTACTTC
CDR3 protein: CASTSWGPQETQYF

D gene: TRBD2
J gene: TRBJ2-1
CDR3 length: 18
clone size: -
V gene: TRBV7-2
CDR3 DNA: TGTGCCAGCAGCGCCGACCACACTAGCGGGGGGCCTTACAATGAGCAGTTCTTC
CDR3 protein: CASSADHTSGGPYNEQFF

D gene: -
J gene: TRBJ2-7
CDR3 length: 15
clone size: -
V gene: TRBV6-1
CDR3 DNA: TGTGCCAGCAGTGAGGAGAAGGGGTTAACCTACGAGCAGTACTTC
CDR3 protein: CASSEEKGLTYEQYF

D gene: -
J gene: TRBJ1-1
CDR3 length: 14
clone size: -
V gene: TRBV14
CDR3 DNA: TGTGCCAGCAGCCAAGATCCCAGGGGCAGAGGAGCTTTCTTT
CDR3 protein: CASSQDPRGRGAFF

D gene: -
J gene: TRBJ2-3
CDR3 length: 11
clone size: once
V gene: TRBV5-5
CDR3 DNA: TGTGCCAGCAGCCCAGGAGATACGCAGTATTTT
CDR3 protein: CASSPGDTQYF

D gene: TRBD1
J gene: TRBJ2-3
CDR3 length: 16
clone size: -
V gene: TRBV5-4
CDR3 DNA: TGTGCCAGCAGCGGTGACAGGGGAAAAAGAACAGATACGCAGTATTTT
CDR3 protein: CASSGDRGKRTDTQYF

D gene: TRBD1
J gene: TRBJ2-3
CDR3 length: 16
clone size: once
V gene: TRBV5-6
CDR3 DNA: TGTGCCAGCAGCTCTCCCTGGACAGGATCCACAGATACGCAGTATTTT
CDR3 protein: CASSSPWTGSTDTQYF

D gene: -
J gene: TRBJ2-1
CDR3 length: 13
clone size: -
V gene: TRBV29-1
CDR3 DNA: TGCAGCGTCGAAGGAGGGATCTACAATGAGCAGTTCTTC
CDR3 protein: CSVEGGIYNEQFF

D gene: -
J gene: TRBJ2-7
CDR3 length: 13
clone size: once
V gene: TRBV6-5
CDR3 DNA: TGTGCCAGCAGTTACGGGGAGAACTACGAGCAGTACTTC
CDR3 protein: CASSYGENYEQYF

D gene: -
J gene: TRBJ2-1
CDR3 length: 15
clone size: -
V gene: TRBV7-3
CDR3 DNA: TGTGCCAGCAGCACCCTAGGACAGCCTTACAATGAGCAGTTCTTC
CDR3 protein: CASSTLGQPYNEQFF

D gene: -
J gene: TRBJ1-5
CDR3 length: 16
clone size: -
V gene: TRBV7-9
CDR3 DNA: TGTGCCAGCAGCCCATTGGGGGACTTATCAGATCAGCCCCAGCATTTT
CDR3 protein: CASSPLGDLSDQPQHF

D gene: -
J gene: TRBJ2-5
CDR3 length: 13
clone size: -
V gene: TRBV11-2
CDR3 DNA: TGTGCCAGCAGCTTAGAGCGGGGAGAGACCCAGTACTTC
CDR3 protein: CASSLERGETQYF

D gene: -
J gene: TRBJ1-1
CDR3 length: 13
clone size: -
V gene: TRBV11-2
CDR3 DNA: TGTGCCAGCAGCTTAGCCGACAGCACTGAAGCTTTCTTT
CDR3 protein: CASSLADSTEAFF

D gene: -
J gene: TRBJ2-1
CDR3 length: 13
clone size: -
V gene: TRBV2
CDR3 DNA: TGTGCCAGCAAGGAAAGGACAAACAATGAGCAGTTCTTC
CDR3 protein: CASKERTNNEQFF

D gene: -
J gene: TRBJ1-2
CDR3 length: 12
clone size: -
V gene: TRBV6-1
CDR3 DNA: TGTGCCAGCAGGGGGACTTACTATGGCTACACCTTC
CDR3 protein: CASRGTYYGYTF

D gene: TRBD1
J gene: TRBJ1-1
CDR3 length: 14
clone size: -
V gene: TRBV7-9
CDR3 DNA: TGTGCCAGCAGCTCATTGGGACAGGGCACTGAAGCTTTCTTT
CDR3 protein: CASSSLGQGTEAFF

D gene: TRBD2
J gene: TRBJ2-1
CDR3 length: 14
clone size: -
V gene: TRBV5-6
CDR3 DNA: TGTGCCAGCAGCTTTCAGGCGGGGGGCAGTGAGCAGTTCTTC
CDR3 protein: CASSFQAGGSEQFF

D gene: -
J gene: TRBJ1-1
CDR3 length: 12
clone size: -
V gene: TRBV29-1
CDR3 DNA: TGCAGCGTAGAGCTAGATGGAGGTGAAGCTTTCTTT
CDR3 protein: CSVELDGGEAFF

D gene: -
J gene: TRBJ1-2
CDR3 length: 13
clone size: -
V gene: TRBV5-1
CDR3 DNA: TGCGCCAGCAGCTTACAGGACACATATGGCTACACCTTC
CDR3 protein: CASSLQDTYGYTF

D gene: -
J gene: TRBJ1-1
CDR3 length: 14
clone size: -
V gene: TRBV19
CDR3 DNA: TGTGCCAGTAGGGGTTCCAGGGGAGTATATGAAGCTTTCTTT
CDR3 protein: CASRGSRGVYEAFF

D gene: -
J gene: TRBJ2-1
CDR3 length: 14
clone size: -
V gene: TRBV7-9
CDR3 DNA: TGTGCCAGCAGCCCCTTAAACACCGTGAATGAGCAGTTCTTC
CDR3 protein: CASSPLNTVNEQFF

D gene: TRBD1
J gene: TRBJ1-4
CDR3 length: 14
clone size: -
V gene: TRBV6-5
CDR3 DNA: TGTGCCAGCAGGCCGGGACAGAGAAATGAAAAACTGTTTTTT
CDR3 protein: CASRPGQRNEKLFF

D gene: -
J gene: TRBJ2-7
CDR3 length: 14
clone size: -
V gene: TRBV21-1
CDR3 DNA: TGTGCCATCCATAGCGGGGGGGGGACCTACGAGCAGTACTTC
CDR3 protein: CAIHSGGGTYEQYF

D gene: TRBD1
J gene: TRBJ1-1
CDR3 length: 15
clone size: -
V gene: TRBV29-1
CDR3 DNA: TGCAGCGTAAGGGGGCAAGGGGGTAGGAACACTGAAGCTTTCTTT
CDR3 protein: CSVRGQGGRNTEAFF

D gene: -
J gene: TRBJ1-2
CDR3 length: 11
clone size: -
V gene: TRBV7-9
CDR3 DNA: TGTTCCAGCACCAGGGCCCTGGGCTACACCTTC
CDR3 protein: CSSTRALGYTF

D gene: TRBD2
J gene: TRBJ2-3
CDR3 length: 14
clone size: -
V gene: TRBV18
CDR3 DNA: TGTGCCAGCTCACCCCAAGCGGGAGCAGATACGCAGTATTTT
CDR3 protein: CASSPQAGADTQYF

D gene: -
J gene: TRBJ2-5
CDR3 length: 12
clone size: -
V gene: TRBV6-6
CDR3 DNA: TGTGCCAGCAGCCAACAACCAGGGACCCAGTACTTC
CDR3 protein: CASSQQPGTQYF

D gene: -
J gene: TRBJ2-2
CDR3 length: 14
clone size: -
V gene: TRBV5-6
CDR3 DNA: TGTGCCAGCGGCGAACTAACTCACACCGGGGAGCTGTTTTTT
CDR3 protein: CASGELTHTGELFF

D gene: -
J gene: TRBJ2-3
CDR3 length: 15
clone size: -
V gene: TRBV4-1
CDR3 DNA: TGCGCCAGTTCCGGTGCGGGACGGTCAACAGATACGCAGTATTTT
CDR3 protein: CASSGAGRSTDTQYF

D gene: -
J gene: TRBJ2-7
CDR3 length: 11
clone size: -
V gene: TRBV21-1
CDR3 DNA: TGTGCCAGCTCGACATGGATCGAGCAGTACTTC
CDR3 protein: CASSTWIEQYF

D gene: -
J gene: TRBJ1-6
CDR3 length: 14
clone size: -
V gene: TRBV6-1
CDR3 DNA: TGTGCCAGCAGTGAGGGTACCGGGGGTTCACCCCTCCACTTT
CDR3 protein: CASSEGTGGSPLHF

D gene: -
J gene: TRBJ1-1
CDR3 length: 12
clone size: -
V gene: TRBV6-5
CDR3 DNA: TGTGCCAGCAGGGGGGGGGACACTGAAGCTTTCTTT
CDR3 protein: CASRGGDTEAFF

D gene: TRBD1
J gene: TRBJ1-6
CDR3 length: 14
clone size: -
V gene: TRBV30
CDR3 DNA: TGTGCCTGGAGCAGGGGGCTGAGTAATTCACCCCTCCACTTT
CDR3 protein: CAWSRGLSNSPLHF

D gene: TRBD2
J gene: TRBJ2-7
CDR3 length: 15
clone size: -
V gene: TRBV15
CDR3 DNA: TGTGCCACCAGCAGAGAGGGACTAGCGGCCTACGAGCAGTACTTC
CDR3 protein: CATSREGLAAYEQYF